The entry below describes one T cell receptor (beta chain). Its antigen is as yet unknown. The donors belonged to the approximately 110-subject validation cohort, separate from the roughly 600-subject first cohort. Libraries were prepared by immunoSEQ multiplex PCR; TCRdb keeps only in-frame clonotypes and omits some of them. The sample carries 150,000 to 200,000 clones, roughly 80% recorded once. The data were obtained in a study of cytomegalovirus exposure and HLA in healthy donors. Study results and caveats: Reportedly, cytomegalovirus status was diagnosed with high sensitivity and specificity. CMV antigen specificity was confirmed in vitro for a few CMV-associated chains. Rarity characterized most TCR sequences, yet some public TCRs appeared in many donors.

This CDR3 has 14 residues. The germline V gene encodes CDR1 SGHRS and CDR2 YFSETQ. Unmatched junction bases numbered 6, after V lost 4 bases and J lost 7 bases. The source is a man aged 18 to 29 in good health and CMV-seropositive. The sequenced sample was PBMCs. The chain links TRBV5-1 to TRBJ2-2, with TRBD1 matching 8 bases. This CDR3 is CASSGRGLDGELFF. In nucleotides, the CDR3 is TGCGCCAGCAGCGGCAGGGGGCTGGACGGGGAGCTGTTTTTT.